Included here is one TCR beta chain sequence, with context. This clone was counted once. Its cognate antigen has yet to be identified. Per-base quality was not reported, and no clone a single base away is much larger than it. The sample comes from a study of blood T cell repertoires in COVID-19 (dated by TCRdb to about 2020). At the level of the whole study: Samples from collaborators originated in the United States, Italy and Spain and spanned both the acute and convalescent phases of COVID-19. The material from the prospective study consisted of cDNA or gDNA derived from T cells, B-cell-depleted T cells, or PBMCs. Subjects who had been exposed to COVID-19, were actively infected with it, or had recovered from it provided the deeply sampled blood TCRbeta repertoires that made up the dataset. The repertoires were released in a freely available public database meant as a resource for research on the immune response to SARS-CoV-2. The samples were drawn from two sources: the first 160 participants of the ongoing ImmuneRACE study, and 1,000 to 1,500 subjects contributed by 6 global collaborators. Sample metadata almost always included a de-identified subject ID, COVID-19 status, age in years and sex. Where available, HLA class I and class II types were obtained from metadata supplied by the sample provider rather than from assay-based typing.

TCRbeta CDR3 regions were amplified from genomic DNA by means of the immunoSEQ Assay, a bias-controlled multiplex PCR. On the study's bioinformatics: Nucleated cell counts per sample were estimated from amplification of reference gene primers within the assay. To quantify the absolute abundance of each unique TCRbeta CDR3 rearrangement, sequence reads were collapsed and filtered. For each sample, productive Simpson clonality was calculated as the square root of Simpson's diversity index across productive rearrangements. TCRdb limited this immuneACCESS table to in-frame rearrangements with V and J called. A share of clones is missing; checked studies link under half to unresolved V genes, and the rest is unexplained. Clone size and the V and J calls come from that table; the DNA yielded D and trimming. The sample table shows 90,000 to 130,000 clones, and approximately 78% are seen once. The top ten constitute 7.9% of the sample.

Findings and caveats that apply to the study as a whole: The amount of clinical and demographic metadata varied by source and participant and was provided uncurated.

Collaborating institutions collected whole blood in K2EDTA tubes following their own protocols. Collaborator samples were shipped for TCRbeta analysis as frozen whole blood, isolated PBMCs, or DNA extracted from either sample type. The germline V gene sets CDR1 to MDHEN and CDR2 to SYDVKM. Reading from cysteine to phenylalanine, the CDR3 counts 13 amino acids. Of the read, only the CDR3 DNA is kept; its 39 bases are in frame from base 1. Trimming removed 1 base from V and 2 bases from J, leaving 6 bases between the germline ends. The TCR sequence derives from a man in his 70s with acute or convalescent COVID-19. The sequenced sample consisted of peripheral blood. The rearranged chain carries TRBV28 and TRBJ2-7; no D gene is confidently identified. The DNA reads TGTGCCAGCAGTTTATCCACAGCCTACGAGCAGTACTTC. The resulting protein is CASSLSTAYEQYF.